This TCR beta chain was sequenced in a study of T-cell memory formation after mild COVID-19. TCRdb used MiXCR to reprocess the 5' RACE reads, holding one entry per CDR3 protein. The table records 250,000 to 300,000 distinct CDR3 sequences, roughly 17% of them present only once. Trimming shortened V by 7 bases and J by 4 bases, and 7 bases separated the two germline ends. The CDR3 covers 12 residues. Germline assignment: CDR1 ENHRY and CDR2 SYGVKD. The sample was PBMCs or a T cell subset sorted from them (not recorded which). This clonotype was obtained from a man between 18 and 29 years old who had mild COVID-19 (a few samples of this study predate the infection). Cell type and time point are not known. The chain carries TRBV10-3 and TRBJ2-2, with D possibly being TRBD1 or TRBD2 (5 bases each). CDR3 in amino acids: CAIMGVTGELFF. CDR3 DNA sequence: TGTGCCATCATGGGGGTCACCGGGGAGCTGTTTTTT.